This TCR beta chain was obtained from a study of T cell changes during pregnancy in multiple sclerosis. Method: immunoSEQ multiplex PCR; TCRdb's copy keeps in-frame clones and lacks some. Altogether more than 80,000 clones are present, 80% to 95% being singletons, with the ten largest covering about 1.5%. Unmatched junction bases numbered 15, after V lost 3 bases and J lost 4 bases. The CDR3 contains 19 residues. Germline V gene sequence: CDR1 LGHNA, CDR2 YSLEER. This sequence originates from a female donor with multiple sclerosis, enrolled in a pregnancy study. The material sequenced was peripheral blood, taken in the first trimester of pregnancy. The chain couples TRBV4-3 to TRBJ2-1, with 10 nucleotides matching TRBD2. The CDR3 DNA reads TGCGCCAGCAGCCAGGGGAGGGGGCTAGCGGGAGAGGAATACAATGAGCAGTTCTTC. Translated: CASSQGRGLAGEEYNEQFF.